This record looks at one T cell receptor beta chain sequence and its context. As handled by the study authors: How many nucleated cells were present was estimated from reference gene primer amplification. Here immunoSEQ multiplex PCR was the method, and the copy in TCRdb shows in-frame clones only, minus some. From that table come the V and J calls and clone size; the DNA was used to work out D and trimming. The repertoire consists of 130,000 or so clones, with 75% to 90% occurring once and the leading ten covering 15% to 20%. CDR3 length: 12 amino acids. J was trimmed by 10 bases and V by 6 bases; bases with no gene match: 5. CDR1 is LGHDT and CDR2 is YNNKEL in the germline V gene (reference sequence). The data were taken from a study of blood T cell repertoires in COVID-19. Looking at the study overall: The cDNA or gDNA used as material had been derived from T cells, B-cell-depleted T cells, or PBMCs.

What was sequenced was peripheral blood. The sequence derives from a woman aged 50 to 65 who had recovered from COVID-19. The chain has TRBV3-1 (or the pseudogene TRBV3-2) and TRBJ1-1, with TRBD1 matching over 10 bases. Here the CDR3 DNA reads TGTGCCAGCAGTCCCCGGGACAGGGGAGCTTTCTTT. It specifies CASSPRDRGAFF.